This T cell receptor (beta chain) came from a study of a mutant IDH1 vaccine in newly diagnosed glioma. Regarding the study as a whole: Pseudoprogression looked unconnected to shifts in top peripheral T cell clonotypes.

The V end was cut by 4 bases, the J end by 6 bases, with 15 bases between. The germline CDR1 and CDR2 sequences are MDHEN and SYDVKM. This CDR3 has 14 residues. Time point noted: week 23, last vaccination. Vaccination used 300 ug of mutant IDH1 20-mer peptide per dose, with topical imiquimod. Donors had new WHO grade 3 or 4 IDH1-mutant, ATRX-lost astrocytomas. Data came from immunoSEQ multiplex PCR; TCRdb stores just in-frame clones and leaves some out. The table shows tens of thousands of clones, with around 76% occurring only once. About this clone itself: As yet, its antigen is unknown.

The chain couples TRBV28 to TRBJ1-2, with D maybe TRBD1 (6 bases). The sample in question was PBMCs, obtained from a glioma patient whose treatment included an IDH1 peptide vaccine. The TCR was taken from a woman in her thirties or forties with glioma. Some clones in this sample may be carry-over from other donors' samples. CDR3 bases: TGTGCCAGCAGTTGGGGAGGGGACAAGAATGGCTACACCTTC. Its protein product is CASSWGGDKNGYTF.